The clone carrying this T cell receptor beta chain was seen more than once but under ten times. Reverse transcribing all isolated RNA meant expressed TCRB transcripts were sequenced. Each sample of naive, central memory or regulatory T cells had, on average, about 3.57 million reads. TCRdb's table, derived via immunoSEQ multiplex PCR, lists solely in-frame clones and lacks some. The sample shows over 350,000 clones, more than 12% of them seen only once. The data were obtained in a study of beta chain features in type 1 diabetes. Markers CD45RO/CCR7/CD25/CD127/CD95/CD27 served to sort CD4+ naive, central memory, regulatory and stem cell-like memory cells. The sequencing input was naive CD4+ T cells from blood. This TCR came from a woman aged 18 to 35 in good health.

The CDR3 loop reads CAWNPRGRSNTEAFF. The CDR3 nucleotides are TGTGCCTGGAATCCCCGGGGGAGGTCGAACACTGAAGCTTTCTTT. V and J are TRBV30 and TRBJ1-1; TRBD1 is a possible D gene (5 bases). Trimming removed 4 bases at V and 1 base at J, with 16 bases between. The CDR3 has 15 amino acids. Germline assignment: CDR1 GTSNPN and CDR2 SVGIG (reference sequence).